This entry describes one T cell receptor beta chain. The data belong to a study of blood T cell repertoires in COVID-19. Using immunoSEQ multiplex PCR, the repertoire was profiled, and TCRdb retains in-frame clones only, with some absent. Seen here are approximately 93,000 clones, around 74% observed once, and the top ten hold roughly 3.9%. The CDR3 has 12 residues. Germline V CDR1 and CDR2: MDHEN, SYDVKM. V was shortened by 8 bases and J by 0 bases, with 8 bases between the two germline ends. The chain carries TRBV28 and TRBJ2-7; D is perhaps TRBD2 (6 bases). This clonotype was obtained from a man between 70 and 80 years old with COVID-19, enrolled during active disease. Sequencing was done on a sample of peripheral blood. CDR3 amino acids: CASSGSSYEQYF. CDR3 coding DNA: TGTGCCAGCTCCGGGAGCTCCTACGAGCAGTACTTC.